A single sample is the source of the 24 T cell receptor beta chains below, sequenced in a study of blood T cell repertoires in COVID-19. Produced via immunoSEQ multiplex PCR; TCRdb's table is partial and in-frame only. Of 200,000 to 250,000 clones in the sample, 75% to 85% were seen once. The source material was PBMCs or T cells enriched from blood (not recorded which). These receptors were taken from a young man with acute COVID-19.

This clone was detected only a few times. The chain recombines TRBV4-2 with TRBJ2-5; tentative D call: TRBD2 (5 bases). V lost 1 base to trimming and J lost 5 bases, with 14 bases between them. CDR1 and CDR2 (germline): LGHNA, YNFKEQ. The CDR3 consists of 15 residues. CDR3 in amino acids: CASSQGLVREETQYF. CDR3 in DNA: TGTGCCAGCAGCCAAGGGTTGGTAAGGGAGGAGACCCAGTACTTC.

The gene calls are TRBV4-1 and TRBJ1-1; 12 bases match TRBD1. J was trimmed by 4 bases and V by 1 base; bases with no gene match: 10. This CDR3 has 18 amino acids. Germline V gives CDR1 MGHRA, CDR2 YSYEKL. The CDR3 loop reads CASSQATGTGGYGTEAFF. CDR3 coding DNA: TGCGCCAGCAGCCAAGCTACCGGGACAGGGGGCTACGGCACTGAAGCTTTCTTT.

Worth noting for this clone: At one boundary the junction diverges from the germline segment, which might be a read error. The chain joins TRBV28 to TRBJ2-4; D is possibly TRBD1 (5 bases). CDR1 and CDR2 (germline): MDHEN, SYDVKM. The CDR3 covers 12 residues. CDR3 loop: CASSQGAARRNF. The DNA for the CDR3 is TGTGCCAGCAGCCAGGGCGCGGCAAGAAGGAACTTC.

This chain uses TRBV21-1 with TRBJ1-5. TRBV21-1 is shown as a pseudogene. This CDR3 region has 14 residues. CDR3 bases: TGTGCCAGCAGCAAAGGCCGGGGGGATCAGCCCCAGCATTTT. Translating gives CASSKGRGDQPQHF.

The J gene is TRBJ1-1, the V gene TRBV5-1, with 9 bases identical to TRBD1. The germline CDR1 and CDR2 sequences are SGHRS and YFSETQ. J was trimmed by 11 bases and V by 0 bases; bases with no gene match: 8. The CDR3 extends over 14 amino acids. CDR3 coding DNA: TGCGCCAGCAGCTTGGAGGGACAGGGAAGGGGCGCTTTCTTT. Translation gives CASSLEGQGRGAFF.

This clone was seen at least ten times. The CDR3 DNA follows: TGTGCCAGCAGCTTATACGCGGGGGGGCCCTCCGAGCAGTACTTC. Its translation: CASSLYAGGPSEQYF. J is TRBJ2-7 and V is TRBV7-6, with TRBD2 identical over 9 bases. Trimming removed 2 bases from V and 6 bases from J; junction bases left unmatched: 8. The CDR3 contains 15 residues. Germline V gives CDR1 SGHVS, CDR2 FNYEAQ.

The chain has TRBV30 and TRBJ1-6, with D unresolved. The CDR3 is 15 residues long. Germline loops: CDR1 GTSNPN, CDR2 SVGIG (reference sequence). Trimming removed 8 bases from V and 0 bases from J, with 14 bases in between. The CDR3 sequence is CALTAESSYNSPLHF. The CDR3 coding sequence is TGTGCCCTCACGGCGGAGAGCTCCTATAATTCACCCCTCCACTTT.

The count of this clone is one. The chain's CDR3 is CASSLASSRSDTQYF. CDR3 bases: TGTGCCAGCAGCTTAGCTAGCAGTCGGTCAGATACGCAGTATTTT. The chain employs TRBV7-9 and TRBJ2-3; the D is unclear. CDR1 SEHNR and CDR2 FQNEAQ come from the germline V gene (reference sequence). The CDR3 runs to 15 residues. Deletions cut 0 bases from V and 4 bases from J, with 11 bases between.

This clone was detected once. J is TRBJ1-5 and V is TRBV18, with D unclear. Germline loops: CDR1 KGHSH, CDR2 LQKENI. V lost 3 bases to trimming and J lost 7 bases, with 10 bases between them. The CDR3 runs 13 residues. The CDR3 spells CASSPDGGQPQHF. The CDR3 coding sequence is TGTGCCAGCTCACCGGACGGAGGACAGCCCCAGCATTTT. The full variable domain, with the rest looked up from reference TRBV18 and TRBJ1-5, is NAGVMQNPRHLVRRRGQEARLRCSPMKGHSHVYWYRQLPEEGLKFMVYLQKENIIDESGMPKERFSAEFPKEGPSILRIQQVVRGDSAAYFCASSPDGGQPQHFGDGTRLSIL.

The CDR3 sequence: CATSSGGRKQETQYF. CDR3 DNA: TGTGCCACCAGCTCGGGCGGGAGGAAGCAAGAGACCCAGTACTTC. The V and J genes are TRBV15 and TRBJ2-5, with 8 bases lining up with TRBD2. This CDR3 is 15 amino acids long. V lost 5 bases, J lost 2 bases, and 7 bases stayed unmatched. CDR1 and CDR2 from the germline V gene are LNHNV and YYDKDF (reference sequence).

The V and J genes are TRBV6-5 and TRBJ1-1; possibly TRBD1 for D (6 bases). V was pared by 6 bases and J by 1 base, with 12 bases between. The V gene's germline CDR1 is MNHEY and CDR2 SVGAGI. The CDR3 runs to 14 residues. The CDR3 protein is CASRTGLGNTEAFF. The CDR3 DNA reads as TGTGCCAGCAGAACAGGGTTGGGGAACACTGAAGCTTTCTTT.

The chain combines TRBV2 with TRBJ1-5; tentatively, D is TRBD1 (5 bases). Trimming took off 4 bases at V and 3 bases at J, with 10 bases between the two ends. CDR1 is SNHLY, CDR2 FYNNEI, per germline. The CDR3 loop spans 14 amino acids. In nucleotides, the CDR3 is TGTGCCAGCAGTGGACAGACCCCCAATCAGCCCCAGCATTTT. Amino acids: CASSGQTPNQPQHF.

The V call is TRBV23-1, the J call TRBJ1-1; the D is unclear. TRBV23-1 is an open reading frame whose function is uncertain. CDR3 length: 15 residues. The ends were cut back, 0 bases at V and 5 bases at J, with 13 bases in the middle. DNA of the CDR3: TGCGCCAGCAGTCAATCGATCTCTAGTGGGACTGAAGCTTTCTTT. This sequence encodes CASSQSISSGTEAFF.

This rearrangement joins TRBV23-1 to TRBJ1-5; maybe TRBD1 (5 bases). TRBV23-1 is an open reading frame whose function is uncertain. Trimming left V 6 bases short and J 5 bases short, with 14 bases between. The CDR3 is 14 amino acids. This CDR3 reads CASRRDRFDQPQHF. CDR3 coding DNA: TGCGCCAGCAGACGTGACAGATTCGATCAGCCCCAGCATTTT.

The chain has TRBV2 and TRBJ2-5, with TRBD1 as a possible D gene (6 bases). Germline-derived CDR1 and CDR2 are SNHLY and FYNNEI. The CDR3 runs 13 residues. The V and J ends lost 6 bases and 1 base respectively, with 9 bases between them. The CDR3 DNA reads TGTGCCAGCAGGGGACATCCCCAAGAGACCCAGTACTTC. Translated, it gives CASRGHPQETQYF.

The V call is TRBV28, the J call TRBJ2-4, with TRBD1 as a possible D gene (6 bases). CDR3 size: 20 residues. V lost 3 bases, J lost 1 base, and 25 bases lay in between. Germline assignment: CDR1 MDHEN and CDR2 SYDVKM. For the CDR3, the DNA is TGTGCCAGCAGTTTTTATACCCGGGACATCCCTGTCGGGGCCAAAAACATTCAGTACTTC. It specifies CASSFYTRDIPVGAKNIQYF.

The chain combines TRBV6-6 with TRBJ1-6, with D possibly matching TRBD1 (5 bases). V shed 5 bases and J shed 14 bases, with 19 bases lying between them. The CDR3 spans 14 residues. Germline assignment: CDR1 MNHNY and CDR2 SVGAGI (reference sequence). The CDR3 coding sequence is TGTGCCAGCAGTCCCTCAGGTGGTGTAGGGGCCCTCCACTTT. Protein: CASSPSGGVGALHF.

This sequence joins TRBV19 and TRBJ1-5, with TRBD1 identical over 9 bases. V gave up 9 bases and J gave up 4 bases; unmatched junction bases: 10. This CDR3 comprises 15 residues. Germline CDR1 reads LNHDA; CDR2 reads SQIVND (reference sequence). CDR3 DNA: TGTGCCAGCGAAGCGGGGGACAGGGTGAATCAGCCCCAGCATTTT. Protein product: CASEAGDRVNQPQHF.

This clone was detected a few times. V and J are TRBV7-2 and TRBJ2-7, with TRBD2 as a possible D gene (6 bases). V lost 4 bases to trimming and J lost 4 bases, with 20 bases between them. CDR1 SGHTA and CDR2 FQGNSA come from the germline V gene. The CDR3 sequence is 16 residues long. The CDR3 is CASSSSAGRSVYEQYF. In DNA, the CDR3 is TGTGCCAGCAGCTCCAGCGCGGGACGGAGTGTTTACGAGCAGTACTTC.

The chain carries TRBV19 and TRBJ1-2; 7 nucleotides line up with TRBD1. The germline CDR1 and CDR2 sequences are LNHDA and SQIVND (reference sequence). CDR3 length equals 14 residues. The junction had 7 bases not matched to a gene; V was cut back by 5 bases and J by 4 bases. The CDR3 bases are TGTGCCAGTAGTGCCCGACAGGGAGGCTATGGCTACACCTTC. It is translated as CASSARQGGYGYTF.

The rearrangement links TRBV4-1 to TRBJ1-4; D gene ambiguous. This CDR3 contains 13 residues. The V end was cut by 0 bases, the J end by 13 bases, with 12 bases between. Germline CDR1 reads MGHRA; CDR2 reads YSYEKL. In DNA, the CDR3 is TGCGCCAGCAGCCAAGATCATCAGAGGTTACTGTTTTTT. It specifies CASSQDHQRLLFF.

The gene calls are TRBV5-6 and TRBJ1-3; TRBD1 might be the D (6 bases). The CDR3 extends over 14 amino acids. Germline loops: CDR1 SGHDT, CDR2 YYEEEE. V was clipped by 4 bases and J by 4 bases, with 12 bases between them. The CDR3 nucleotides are TGTGCCAGCAGCCCGGACAGCAACGGAAACACCATATATTTT. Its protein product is CASSPDSNGNTIYF.

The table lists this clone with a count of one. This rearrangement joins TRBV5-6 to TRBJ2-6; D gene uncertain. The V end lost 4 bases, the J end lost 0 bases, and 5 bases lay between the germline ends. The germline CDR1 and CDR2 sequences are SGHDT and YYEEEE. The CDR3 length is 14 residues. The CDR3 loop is CASSGNSGANVLTF. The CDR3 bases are TGTGCCAGCAGCGGCAACTCTGGGGCCAACGTCCTGACTTTC.

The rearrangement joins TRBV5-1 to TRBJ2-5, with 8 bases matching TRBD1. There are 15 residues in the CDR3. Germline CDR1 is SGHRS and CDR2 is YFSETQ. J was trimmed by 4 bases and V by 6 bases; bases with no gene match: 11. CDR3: CASTPTGRGPETQYF. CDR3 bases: TGCGCCAGCACCCCGACGGGCAGGGGGCCAGAGACCCAGTACTTC.